The present entry profiles one T cell receptor beta chain with its context. This could be a read error, since a much larger clone is one nucleotide away. Between the trimmed V and J ends, which lost 5 bases and 5 bases, there was a span of 17 bases. The CDR3 is 14 residues long. Germline V gives CDR1 SGHNT, CDR2 YYREEE (reference sequence). The sample originates from a study of early T cells in non-severe SARS-CoV-2 infection. Study background: Chains stayed unpaired after sequencing of bulk RNA from unsorted whole blood.

Separate cDNA molecules each had unique molecular identifiers attached to them. TCRdb called the 5' RACE reads again in MiXCR, with one record for every CDR3 protein. This table has around 30,000 distinct CDR3 sequences, 6% to 7% appearing once. The TCR originated in an adult who was a healthcare worker with PCR-confirmed SARS-CoV-2 infection or an uninfected control (not recorded which). The chain joins TRBV5-4 to TRBJ2-7; D possibly matches TRBD1 or TRBD2 (6 bases each). The sequencing input was whole blood. In nucleotides, the CDR3 is TGTGCCAGCAGTTCCGGGGGCCCGGAGAACGAGCAGTACTTC. It specifies CASSSGGPENEQYF.